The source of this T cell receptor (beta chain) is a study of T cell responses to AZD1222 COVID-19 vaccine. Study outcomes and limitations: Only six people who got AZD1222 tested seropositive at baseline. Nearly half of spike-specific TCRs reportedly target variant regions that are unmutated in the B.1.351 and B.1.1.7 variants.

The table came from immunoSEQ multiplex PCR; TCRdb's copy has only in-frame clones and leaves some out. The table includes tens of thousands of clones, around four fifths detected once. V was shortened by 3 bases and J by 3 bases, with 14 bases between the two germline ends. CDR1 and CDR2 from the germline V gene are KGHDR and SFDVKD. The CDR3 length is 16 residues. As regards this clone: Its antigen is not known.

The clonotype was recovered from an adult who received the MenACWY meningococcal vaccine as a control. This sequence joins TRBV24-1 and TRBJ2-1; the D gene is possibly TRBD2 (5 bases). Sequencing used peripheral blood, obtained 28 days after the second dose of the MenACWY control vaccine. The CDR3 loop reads CATSDADSKGYNEQFF. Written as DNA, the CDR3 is TGTGCCACCAGTGATGCGGACTCAAAGGGCTACAATGAGCAGTTCTTC.